This T cell receptor (beta chain) was sequenced for a study of T-cell memory formation after mild COVID-19. The CDR3 has 15 amino acids. The V gene's germline CDR1 is KGHSH and CDR2 LQKENI. V gave up 0 bases and J gave up 8 bases, with 13 bases separating them. TCRalpha and TCRbeta libraries used 5'RACE with constant-segment primers and UMIs. TCRdb analysed the 5' RACE reads with MiXCR anew, one entry per CDR3 protein. The repertoire has about 410,000 distinct CDR3 sequences, 15% to 20% of them found once; the top ten carry 20% to 25%. The TCR sequence derives from a man between 18 and 35 years old who had mild COVID-19 (a few samples of this study predate the infection). Cell type and time point are not known. The V call is TRBV18, the J call TRBJ1-4; maybe TRBD1 (5 bases). Material for sequencing was PBMCs or a T cell subset sorted from them (not recorded which). This chain's CDR3 is CASSPPGRTWEKLFF. The CDR3 DNA follows: TGTGCCAGCTCACCACCGGGACGGACTTGGGAAAAACTGTTTTTT.